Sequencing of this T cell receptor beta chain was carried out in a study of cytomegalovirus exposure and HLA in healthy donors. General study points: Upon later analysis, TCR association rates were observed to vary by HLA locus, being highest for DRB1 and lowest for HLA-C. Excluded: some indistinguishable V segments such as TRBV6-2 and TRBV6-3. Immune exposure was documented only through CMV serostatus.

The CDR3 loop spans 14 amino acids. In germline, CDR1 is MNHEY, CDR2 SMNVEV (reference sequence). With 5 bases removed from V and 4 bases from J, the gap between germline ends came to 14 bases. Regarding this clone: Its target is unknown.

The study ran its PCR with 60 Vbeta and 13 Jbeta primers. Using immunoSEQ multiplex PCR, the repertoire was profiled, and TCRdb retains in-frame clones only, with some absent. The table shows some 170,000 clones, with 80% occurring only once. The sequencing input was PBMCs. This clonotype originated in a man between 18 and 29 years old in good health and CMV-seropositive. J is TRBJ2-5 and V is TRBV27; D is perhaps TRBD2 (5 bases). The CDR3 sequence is CASSRTKAGETQYF. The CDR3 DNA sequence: TGTGCCAGCAGTAGGACCAAGGCGGGAGAGACCCAGTACTTC.